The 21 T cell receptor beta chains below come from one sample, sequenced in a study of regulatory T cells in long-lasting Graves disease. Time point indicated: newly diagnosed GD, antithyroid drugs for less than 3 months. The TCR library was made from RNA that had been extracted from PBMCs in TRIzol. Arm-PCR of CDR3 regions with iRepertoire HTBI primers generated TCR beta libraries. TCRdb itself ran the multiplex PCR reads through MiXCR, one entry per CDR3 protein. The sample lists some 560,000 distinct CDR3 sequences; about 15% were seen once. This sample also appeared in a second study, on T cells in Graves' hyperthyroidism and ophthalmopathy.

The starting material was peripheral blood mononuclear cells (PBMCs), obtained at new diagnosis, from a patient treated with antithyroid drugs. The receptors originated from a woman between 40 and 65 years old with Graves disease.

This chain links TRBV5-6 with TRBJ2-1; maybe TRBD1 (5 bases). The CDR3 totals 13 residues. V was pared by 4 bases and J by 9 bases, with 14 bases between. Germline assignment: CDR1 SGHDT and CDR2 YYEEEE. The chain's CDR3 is CASSGGAASEQFF. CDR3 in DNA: TGTGCCAGCAGCGGTGGGGCAGCGAGTGAGCAGTTCTTC.

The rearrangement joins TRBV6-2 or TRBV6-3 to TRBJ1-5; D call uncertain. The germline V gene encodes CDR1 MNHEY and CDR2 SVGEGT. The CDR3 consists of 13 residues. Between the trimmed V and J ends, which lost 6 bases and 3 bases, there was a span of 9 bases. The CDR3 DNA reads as TGTGCCAGCAGATCCTCTAACAATCAGCCCCAGCATTTT. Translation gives CASRSSNNQPQHF.

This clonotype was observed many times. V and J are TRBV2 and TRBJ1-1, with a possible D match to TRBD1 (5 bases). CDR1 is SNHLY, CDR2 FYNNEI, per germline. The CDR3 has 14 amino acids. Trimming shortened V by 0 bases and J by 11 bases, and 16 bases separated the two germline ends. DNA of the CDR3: TGTGCCAGCAGTGAAGCGCTTCCGGGGGGGTTGGCTTTCTTT. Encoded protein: CASSEALPGGLAFF.

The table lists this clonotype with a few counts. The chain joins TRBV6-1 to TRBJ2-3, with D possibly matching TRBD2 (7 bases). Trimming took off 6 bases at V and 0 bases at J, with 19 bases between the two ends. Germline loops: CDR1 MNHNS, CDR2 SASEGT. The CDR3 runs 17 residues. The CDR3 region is CASRGRGALRSTDTQYF. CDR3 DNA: TGTGCCAGCAGGGGGAGGGGGGCGCTTAGAAGCACAGATACGCAGTATTTT.

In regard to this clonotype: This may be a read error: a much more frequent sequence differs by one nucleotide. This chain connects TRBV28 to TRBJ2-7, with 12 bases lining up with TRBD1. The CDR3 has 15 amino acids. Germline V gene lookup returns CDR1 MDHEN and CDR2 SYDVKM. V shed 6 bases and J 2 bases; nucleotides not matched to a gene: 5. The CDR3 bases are TGTGCCAGCAGCCGAGGGACAGGGGGCACCTACGAGCAGTACTTC. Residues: CASSRGTGGTYEQYF.

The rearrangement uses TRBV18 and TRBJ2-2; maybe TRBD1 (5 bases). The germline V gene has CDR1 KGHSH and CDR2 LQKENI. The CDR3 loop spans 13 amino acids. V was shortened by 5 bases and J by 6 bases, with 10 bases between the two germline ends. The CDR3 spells CASSEGEAGELFF. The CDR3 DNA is TGTGCCAGCTCAGAAGGGGAAGCCGGGGAGCTGTTTTTT. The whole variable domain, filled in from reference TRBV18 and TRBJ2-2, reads NAGVMQNPRHLVRRRGQEARLRCSPMKGHSHVYWYRQLPEEGLKFMVYLQKENIIDESGMPKERFSAEFPKEGPSILRIQQVVRGDSAAYFCASSEGEAGELFFGEGSRLTVL.

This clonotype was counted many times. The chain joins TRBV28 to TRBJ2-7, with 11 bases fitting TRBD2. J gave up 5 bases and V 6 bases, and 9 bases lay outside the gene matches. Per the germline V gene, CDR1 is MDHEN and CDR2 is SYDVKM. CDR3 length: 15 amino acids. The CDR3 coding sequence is TGTGCCAGCAGCTTCATAGCGGGGGGGCCCGACGAGCAGTACTTC. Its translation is CASSFIAGGPDEQYF.

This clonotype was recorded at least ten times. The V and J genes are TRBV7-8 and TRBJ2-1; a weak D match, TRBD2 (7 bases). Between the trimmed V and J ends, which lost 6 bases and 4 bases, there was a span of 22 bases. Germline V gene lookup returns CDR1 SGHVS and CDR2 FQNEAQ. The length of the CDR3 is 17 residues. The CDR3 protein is CASSSASTGGDYNEQFF. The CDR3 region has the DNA TGTGCCAGCAGTTCCGCCTCGACGGGGGGCGATTACAATGAGCAGTTCTTC.

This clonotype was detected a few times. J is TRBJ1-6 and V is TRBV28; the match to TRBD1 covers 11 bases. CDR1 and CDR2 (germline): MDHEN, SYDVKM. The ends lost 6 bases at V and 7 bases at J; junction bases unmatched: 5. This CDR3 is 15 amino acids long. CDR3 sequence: CASRRWDRGNSPLHF. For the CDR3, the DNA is TGTGCCAGCAGGAGATGGGACAGGGGGAATTCACCCCTCCACTTT.

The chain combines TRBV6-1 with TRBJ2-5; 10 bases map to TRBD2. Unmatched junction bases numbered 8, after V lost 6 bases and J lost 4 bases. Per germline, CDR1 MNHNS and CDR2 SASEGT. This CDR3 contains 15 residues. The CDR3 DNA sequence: TGTGCCAGCAGAAACAGCGGGGGGGCCCGAGAGACCCAGTACTTC. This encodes CASRNSGGARETQYF.

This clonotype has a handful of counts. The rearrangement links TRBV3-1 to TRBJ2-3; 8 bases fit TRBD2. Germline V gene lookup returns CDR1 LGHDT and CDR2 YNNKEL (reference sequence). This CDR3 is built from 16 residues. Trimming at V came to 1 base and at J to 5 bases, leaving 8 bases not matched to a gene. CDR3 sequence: CASSQGAGGAVDTQYF. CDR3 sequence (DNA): TGTGCCAGCAGCCAAGGGGCCGGGGGGGCCGTAGATACGCAGTATTTT.

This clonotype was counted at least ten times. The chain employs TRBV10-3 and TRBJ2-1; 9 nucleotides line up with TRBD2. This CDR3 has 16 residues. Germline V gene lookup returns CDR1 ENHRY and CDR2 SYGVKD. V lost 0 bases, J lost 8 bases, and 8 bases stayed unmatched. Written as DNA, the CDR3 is TGTGCCATCAGTGAGTCGAGCCTAGCGGGGTCTGATGAGCAGTTCTTC. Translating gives CAISESSLAGSDEQFF.

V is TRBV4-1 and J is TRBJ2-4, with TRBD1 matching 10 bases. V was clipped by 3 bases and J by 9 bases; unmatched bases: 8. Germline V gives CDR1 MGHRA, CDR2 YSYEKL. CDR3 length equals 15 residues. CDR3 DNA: TGCGCCAGCAGCCACCCGGGACAGGGGAGGATCATTCAGTACTTC. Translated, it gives CASSHPGQGRIIQYF.

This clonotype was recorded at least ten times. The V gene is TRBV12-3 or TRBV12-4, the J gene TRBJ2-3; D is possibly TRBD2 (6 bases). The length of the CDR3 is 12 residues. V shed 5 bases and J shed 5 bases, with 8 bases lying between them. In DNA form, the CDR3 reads TGTGCCAGCAGTCACGGGGGAGATACGCAGTATTTT. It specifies CASSHGGDTQYF.

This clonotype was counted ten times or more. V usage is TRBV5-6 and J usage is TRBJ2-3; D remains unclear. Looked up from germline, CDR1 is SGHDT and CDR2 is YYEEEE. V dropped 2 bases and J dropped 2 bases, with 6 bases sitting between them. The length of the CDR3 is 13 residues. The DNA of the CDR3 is TGTGCCAGCAGCTTCCAGGACACAGATACGCAGTATTTT. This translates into CASSFQDTDTQYF. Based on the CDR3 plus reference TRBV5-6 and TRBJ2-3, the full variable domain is DAGVTQSPTHLIKTRGQQVTLRCSPKSGHDTVSWYQQALGQGPQFIFQYYEEEERQRGNFPDRFSGHQFPNYSSELNVNALLLGDSALYLCASSFQDTDTQYFGPGTRLTVL.

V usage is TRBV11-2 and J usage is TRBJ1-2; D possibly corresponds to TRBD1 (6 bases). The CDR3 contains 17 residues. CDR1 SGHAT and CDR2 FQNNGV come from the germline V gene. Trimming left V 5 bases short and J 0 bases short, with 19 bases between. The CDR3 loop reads CASSPSTGQESNYGYTF. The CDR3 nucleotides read TGTGCCAGCAGCCCCTCAACAGGGCAGGAATCTAACTATGGCTACACCTTC.

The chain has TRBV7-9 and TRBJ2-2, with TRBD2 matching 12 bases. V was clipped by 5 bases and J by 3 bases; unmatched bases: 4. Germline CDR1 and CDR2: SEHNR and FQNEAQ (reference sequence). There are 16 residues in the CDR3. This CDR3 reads CASSQGLAGYTGELFF. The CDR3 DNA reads TGTGCCAGCAGCCAAGGACTAGCGGGGTACACCGGGGAGCTGTTTTTT.

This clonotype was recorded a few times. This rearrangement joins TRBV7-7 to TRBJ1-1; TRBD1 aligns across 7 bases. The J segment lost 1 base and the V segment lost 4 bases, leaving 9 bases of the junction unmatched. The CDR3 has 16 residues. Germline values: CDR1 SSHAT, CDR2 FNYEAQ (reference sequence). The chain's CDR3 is CASSSNWDRENTEAFF. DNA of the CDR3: TGTGCCAGCAGCTCCAATTGGGACAGAGAGAACACTGAAGCTTTCTTT. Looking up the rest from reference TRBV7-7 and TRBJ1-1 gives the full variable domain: GAGVSQSPRYKVTKRGQDVTLRCDPISSHATLYWYQQALGQGPEFLTYFNYEAQPDKSGLPSDRFSAERPEGSISTLTIQRTEQRDSAMYRCASSSNWDRENTEAFFGQGTRLTVV.

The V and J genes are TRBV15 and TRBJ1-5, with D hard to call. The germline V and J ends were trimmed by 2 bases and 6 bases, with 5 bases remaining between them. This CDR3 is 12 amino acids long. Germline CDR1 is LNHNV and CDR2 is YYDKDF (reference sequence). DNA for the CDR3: TGTGCCACCAGCAGAACGGGTCAGCCCCAGCATTTT. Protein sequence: CATSRTGQPQHF.

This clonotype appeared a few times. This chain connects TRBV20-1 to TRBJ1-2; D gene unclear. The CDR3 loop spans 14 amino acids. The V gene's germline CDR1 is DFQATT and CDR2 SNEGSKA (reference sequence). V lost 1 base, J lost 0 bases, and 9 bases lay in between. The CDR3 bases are TGCAGTGCTAGAGTGGCCCAAGCTAACTATGGCTACACCTTC. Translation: CSARVAQANYGYTF.

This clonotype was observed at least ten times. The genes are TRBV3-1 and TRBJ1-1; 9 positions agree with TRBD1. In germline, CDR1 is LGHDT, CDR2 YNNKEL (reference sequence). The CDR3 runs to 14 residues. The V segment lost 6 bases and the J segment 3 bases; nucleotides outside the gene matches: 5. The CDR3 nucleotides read TGTGCCAGCAGAAAAGACAGGGGGGACACTGAAGCTTTCTTT. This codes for CASRKDRGDTEAFF.